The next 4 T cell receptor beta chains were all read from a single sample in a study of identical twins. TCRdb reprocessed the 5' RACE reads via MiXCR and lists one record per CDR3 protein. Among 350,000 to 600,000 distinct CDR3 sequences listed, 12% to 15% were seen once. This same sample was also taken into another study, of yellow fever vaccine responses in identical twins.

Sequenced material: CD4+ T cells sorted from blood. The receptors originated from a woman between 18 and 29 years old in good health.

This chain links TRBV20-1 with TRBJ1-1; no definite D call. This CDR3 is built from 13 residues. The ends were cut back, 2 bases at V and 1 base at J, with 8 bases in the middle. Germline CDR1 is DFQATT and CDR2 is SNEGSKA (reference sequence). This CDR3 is CSARTAGNTEAFF. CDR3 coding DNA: TGCAGTGCTAGAACCGCAGGGAACACTGAAGCTTTCTTT.

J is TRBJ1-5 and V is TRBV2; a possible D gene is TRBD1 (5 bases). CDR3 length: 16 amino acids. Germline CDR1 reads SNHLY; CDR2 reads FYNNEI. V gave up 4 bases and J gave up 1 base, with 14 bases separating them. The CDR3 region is CASSGGTAESNQPQHF. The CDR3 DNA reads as TGTGCCAGCAGTGGTGGGACGGCTGAAAGCAATCAGCCCCAGCATTTT.

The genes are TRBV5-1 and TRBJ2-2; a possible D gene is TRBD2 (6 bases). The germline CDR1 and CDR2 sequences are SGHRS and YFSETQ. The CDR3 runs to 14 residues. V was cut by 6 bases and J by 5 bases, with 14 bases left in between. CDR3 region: CASNRGRETGELFF. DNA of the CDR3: TGCGCCAGCAATCGAGGACGGGAGACCGGGGAGCTGTTTTTT.

CDR3 protein: CASKGQAKTNSYGYTF. As DNA, the CDR3 is TGTGCCAGCAAAGGGCAGGCGAAAACAAACTCCTATGGCTACACCTTC. The chain is built from TRBV6-2 or TRBV6-3 and TRBJ1-2; D uncertain. Trimming pared 7 bases from V and 4 bases from J, leaving 22 bases between. Per the germline V gene, CDR1 is MNHEY and CDR2 is SVGEGT. The CDR3 spans 16 residues.